The clone carrying this TCR beta chain was counted a few times. V was shortened by 3 bases and J by 0 bases, with 15 bases between the two germline ends. The CDR3 is 17 residues long. Germline V gene data show CDR1 as KGHSH and CDR2 as LQKENI. This entry is derived from a study of T-cell reconstitution after alpha-beta-depleted transplantation in children. Unique molecular identifiers were incorporated into the prepared TCRbeta library. Via MiXCR, TCRdb re-called the PCR reads, giving one row per CDR3 protein. In the table there are hundreds of thousands of distinct CDR3 sequences, about a sixth of which are singletons.

Sequences were derived from PBMCs, mostly from graft donor cells, sampled 360 days after TCRalphabeta/CD19-depleted stem cell transplant. V and J are TRBV18 and TRBJ1-3; no clear D. This clonotype originated in a boy less than two years old who had a stem cell transplant for Wiskott-Aldrich syndrome, so the T cells may come from the graft donor. CDR3 DNA: TGTGCCAGCTCACCCTCATCTGGTTTCGGCTCTGGAAACACCATATATTTT. Translating gives CASSPSSGFGSGNTIYF.